These 11 T cell receptor beta chains were sequenced from one sample in a study of T-cell memory formation after mild COVID-19. TCRdb reprocessed the 5' RACE reads via MiXCR and lists one record per CDR3 protein. Of 500,000 to 650,000 distinct CDR3 sequences listed, 20% to 25% are singletons. Input material: PBMCs or a T cell subset sorted from them (not recorded which). The receptors come from an adult woman who had mild COVID-19 (a few samples of this study predate the infection). Cell type and time point are not known.

This sequence joins TRBV7-3 and TRBJ2-1, with 9 positions matching TRBD1. The CDR3 totals 15 residues. V was clipped by 5 bases and J by 7 bases; unmatched bases: 9. Looked up from germline, CDR1 is SGHTA and CDR2 is FQGTGA. CDR3 DNA: TGTGCCAGCAGCCCGACAGGGGGGGCCCCAAATGAGCAGTTCTTC. Protein product: CASSPTGGAPNEQFF.

This clonotype has just a few counts. The chain uses TRBV5-1 and TRBJ1-4, with D maybe TRBD1 (6 bases). Trimming removed 3 bases from V and 4 bases from J, with 13 bases in between. This CDR3 is 15 amino acids long. Germline V lookup: CDR1 SGHRS, CDR2 YFSETQ. The CDR3 DNA sequence: TGCGCCAGCAGCTCCGACCGGGACATTAATGAAAAACTGTTTTTT. Protein product: CASSSDRDINEKLFF.

This clonotype was detected only a few times. This sequence joins TRBV19 and TRBJ1-5, with D perhaps TRBD1 (5 bases). The CDR3 covers 12 residues. With 1 base removed from V and 10 bases from J, the gap between germline ends came to 8 bases. Germline loops: CDR1 LNHDA, CDR2 SQIVND (reference sequence). In nucleotides, the CDR3 is TGTGCCAGTAGTATAGGGGGGAATCCCCAGCATTTT. Protein: CASSIGGNPQHF. Full variable domain (missing parts from reference TRBV19 and TRBJ1-5): DGGITQSPKYLFRKEGQNVTLSCEQNLNHDAMYWYRQDPGQGLRLIYYSQIVNDFQKGDIAEGYSVSREKKESFPLTVTSAQKNPTAFYLCASSIGGNPQHFGDGTRLSIL.

The rearrangement uses TRBV15 and TRBJ2-7; D is perhaps TRBD1 or TRBD2 (6 bases each). The CDR3 sequence is 15 residues long. Trimming removed 1 base from V and 4 bases from J, with 14 bases in between. CDR1 and CDR2 from the germline V gene are LNHNV and YYDKDF (reference sequence). The CDR3 region has the DNA TGTGCCACCAGCAGAGTGGGGGGCGAAAGATACGAGCAGTACTTC. Its protein product is CATSRVGGERYEQYF. Looking up the rest from reference TRBV15 and TRBJ2-7 gives the full variable domain: DAMVIQNPRYQVTQFGKPVTLSCSQTLNHNVMYWYQQKSSQAPKLLFHYYDKDFNNEADTPDNFQSRRPNTSFCFLDIRSPGLGDTAMYLCATSRVGGERYEQYFGPGTRLTVT.

The chain combines TRBV10-3 with TRBJ1-2; D not certain. The CDR3 is made up of 13 amino acids. The germline V gene has CDR1 ENHRY and CDR2 SYGVKD. The ends were cut back, 4 bases at V and 1 base at J, with 7 bases in the middle. The CDR3: CAISVEGNYGYTF. The CDR3 region has the DNA TGTGCCATCAGTGTGGAGGGTAACTATGGCTACACCTTC.

This chain uses TRBV4-3 with TRBJ1-1; weak D call: TRBD1 (6 bases). CDR3 length: 13 amino acids. Between the trimmed V and J ends, which lost 0 bases and 11 bases, there was a span of 13 bases. CDR1 is LGHNA, CDR2 YSLEER, per germline. The CDR3 spells CASSQEGQGRAFF. The DNA of the CDR3 is TGCGCCAGCAGCCAAGAAGGGCAGGGGCGGGCTTTCTTT.

The sample holds a few counts of this clonotype. The rearrangement uses TRBV27 and TRBJ1-2, with 9 nucleotides matching TRBD1. CDR3 length equals 16 residues. CDR1 MNHEY and CDR2 SMNVEV come from the germline V gene (reference sequence). With V trimmed by 2 bases and J by 9 bases, 13 bases remained unmatched. CDR3 nucleotides: TGTGCCAGCAGTTTACGCCCCCCGGGACAGGGAAGGCGCTACACCTTC. Translated: CASSLRPPGQGRRYTF.

The DNA for the CDR3 is TGTGCCAGCAGCTTATTCGACTGGAGTTACGAGCAGTACTTC. Translated: CASSLFDWSYEQYF. The rearrangement links TRBV7-2 to TRBJ2-7, with unresolved D. This CDR3 has 14 amino acids. The germline gives CDR1 SGHTA, CDR2 FQGNSA. Trimming removed 2 bases at V and 4 bases at J, with 12 bases between. Based on the CDR3 plus reference TRBV7-2 and TRBJ2-7, the full variable domain is GAGVSQSPSNKVTEKGKDVELRCDPISGHTALYWYRQSLGQGLEFLIYFQGNSAPDKSGLPSDRFSAERTGGSVSTLTIQRTQQEDSAVYLCASSLFDWSYEQYFGPGTRLTVT.

The chain uses TRBV19 and TRBJ2-7; possibly TRBD1 or TRBD2 for D (5 bases each). The CDR3 runs 14 residues. Germline assignment: CDR1 LNHDA and CDR2 SQIVND (reference sequence). Trimming took off 5 bases at V and 2 bases at J, with 13 bases between the two ends. The DNA of the CDR3 is TGTGCCAGTAGTTATCAGGTGGGACCCTACGAGCAGTACTTC. The encoded protein is CASSYQVGPYEQYF.

The chain joins TRBV28 to TRBJ2-5; a weak D match, TRBD1 (6 bases). V was shortened by 8 bases and J by 3 bases, with 25 bases between the two germline ends. CDR1 is MDHEN, CDR2 SYDVKM, per germline. CDR3 length: 17 residues. The CDR3 coding sequence is TGTGCCAGCCTTCACGGGACACGCCTGCCCTTAAAAGAGACCCAGTACTTC. Protein product: CASLHGTRLPLKETQYF.

This clonotype has a handful of counts. The gene calls are TRBV11-3 and TRBJ1-1; 8 bases fit TRBD1. Unmatched junction bases numbered 12, after V lost 5 bases and J lost 1 base. This CDR3 is 17 amino acids long. Looked up from germline, CDR1 is SGHNT and CDR2 is YENEEA. The CDR3 DNA reads as TGTGCCAGCAGCATTAGGCTCTTACAGGGGGGGAACACTGAAGCTTTCTTT. This gives the protein CASSIRLLQGGNTEAFF.